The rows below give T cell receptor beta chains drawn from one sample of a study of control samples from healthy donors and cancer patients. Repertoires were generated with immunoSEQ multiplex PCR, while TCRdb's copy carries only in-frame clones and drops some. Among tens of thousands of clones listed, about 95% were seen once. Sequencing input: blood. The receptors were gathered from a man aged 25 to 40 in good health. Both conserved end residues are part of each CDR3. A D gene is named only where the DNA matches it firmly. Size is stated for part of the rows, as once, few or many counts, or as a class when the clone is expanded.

CASSGGQGKAGELFF	TGTGCCAGCAGCGGAGGACAGGGGAAGGCCGGGGAGCTGTTTTTT	.	TRBD1	TRBV9	TRBJ2-2
CASSLRGDTGELFF	TGTGCCAGCAGCTTACGAGGGGACACCGGGGAGCTGTTTTTT	.	.	TRBV7-9	TRBJ2-2
CASSLTGGQETQYF	TGTGCCAGCAGTTTGACAGGTGGTCAAGAGACCCAGTACTTC	.	.	TRBV2	TRBJ2-5
CASSFLDRPLHF	TGTGCCAGCAGTTTCTTAGACAGGCCCCTCCACTTT	.	.	TRBV28	TRBJ1-6
CASSYPRGWGYTF	TGTGCCAGCAGTTACCCCCGGGGATGGGGCTACACCTTC	.	.	TRBV6-2/TRBV6-3	TRBJ1-2
CASSLSGGLKNTEAFF	TGCGCCAGCAGCTTGTCTGGGGGCCTGAAGAACACTGAAGCTTTCTTT	.	.	TRBV5-1	TRBJ1-1
CASSLEASSNEQFF	TGTGCCAGCAGCTTAGAGGCTAGCAGCAATGAGCAGTTCTTC	.	.	TRBV7-6	TRBJ2-1
CASSLAGGASGYTF	TGTGCCAGCAGCTTGGCTGGGGGTGCCTCCGGCTACACCTTC	.	.	TRBV5-8	TRBJ1-2
CASSQDPSGSSYNEQFF	TGCGCCAGCAGCCAAGATCCTAGCGGTAGCTCCTACAATGAGCAGTTCTTC	.	TRBD2	TRBV4-1	TRBJ2-1
CASSLGTGYPYEQYF	TGTGCCAGCAGCTTAGGGACAGGGTACCCCTACGAGCAGTACTTC	.	TRBD1	TRBV7-2	TRBJ2-7
CASSLSGQGQKLFF	TGTGCCAGCAGCTTATCCGGACAGGGCCAAAAACTGTTTTTT	once	TRBD1	TRBV9	TRBJ1-4
CASSKPGHQTQYF	TGTGCCAGCAGCAAGCCGGGACACCAGACCCAGTACTTC	.	.	TRBV6-2/TRBV6-3	TRBJ2-5
CASSIEKGYNEQFF	TGTGCCAGTAGTATAGAGAAAGGGTACAATGAGCAGTTCTTC	.	.	TRBV19	TRBJ2-1
CASSLGDRGRIDSPLHF	TGTGCCAGCAGCTTAGGCGACAGGGGCCGAATTGATTCACCCCTCCACTTT	.	TRBD1	TRBV7-9	TRBJ1-6
CASSLRGEGEAFF	TGTGCCAGCAGCTTAAGGGGCGAAGGTGAAGCTTTCTTT	.	.	TRBV11-3	TRBJ1-1
CASSYGLARITDTQYF	TGTGCCAGCAGTTACGGGCTAGCGAGAATCACAGATACGCAGTATTTT	.	.	TRBV6-2/TRBV6-3	TRBJ2-3
CASSIVGLSTGELFF	TGTGCCAGTAGTATAGTAGGACTGAGCACCGGGGAGCTGTTTTTT	few	.	TRBV19	TRBJ2-2
CASSQKTTSGAREQYF	TGTGCCAGCAGCCAAAAGACTACTAGCGGGGCCAGGGAGCAGTACTTC	.	TRBD2	TRBV4-2	TRBJ2-7
CASSYSWGTGTEAFF	TGTGCCAGCAGTTACTCTTGGGGAACCGGCACTGAAGCTTTCTTT	once	.	TRBV6-5	TRBJ1-1
CASKGDKPEAFF	TGTGCCAGCAAGGGGGATAAACCTGAAGCTTTCTTT	.	.	TRBV13	TRBJ1-1
CASSQSGTGIRSNQPQHF	TGTGCCAGCAGTCAATCCGGGACAGGGATTCGGAGCAATCAGCCCCAGCATTTT	few	TRBD1	TRBV6-6	TRBJ1-5
CASSPGTSGADTQYF	TGTGCCAGCAGCCCTGGGACTAGCGGTGCAGATACGCAGTATTTT	.	TRBD2	TRBV9	TRBJ2-3
CSVGDTYEQYF	TGCAGCGTCGGTGATACCTACGAGCAGTACTTC	.	.	TRBV29-1	TRBJ2-7
CASSEERGDEQFF	TGTGCCAGTAGTGAAGAAAGGGGGGATGAGCAGTTCTTC	.	.	TRBV19	TRBJ2-1
CAWGIGVATNEKLFF	TGTGCCTGGGGGATCGGGGTTGCAACTAATGAAAAACTGTTTTTT	.	.	TRBV30	TRBJ1-4
CATSDLPQGVYTF	TGTGCCACCAGTGATTTGCCCCAAGGCGTCTACACCTTC	.	.	TRBV24-1	TRBJ1-2
CASSRTGGRTEAFF	TGTGCCAGCAGCCGTACAGGGGGGCGGACTGAAGCTTTCTTT	.	TRBD1	TRBV11-1	TRBJ1-1
CASSLTGGQTDTQYF	TGTGCCAGCAGCCTGACGGGGGGGCAGACAGATACGCAGTATTTT	few	TRBD2	TRBV7-3	TRBJ2-3
CASAVGPSNSPLHF	TGTGCCAGCGCCGTAGGCCCATCGAATTCACCCCTCCACTTT	.	.	TRBV5-5	TRBJ1-6
CASRPPVGRESTDTQYF	TGTGCCAGCAGGCCCCCGGTAGGGCGGGAGAGCACAGATACGCAGTATTTT	.	TRBD2	TRBV5-8	TRBJ2-3
CSVEDPSITGGPNEKLFF	TGCAGCGTTGAAGATCCTTCGATCACAGGGGGCCCTAATGAAAAACTGTTTTTT	.	TRBD1	TRBV29-1	TRBJ1-4
CATSREGVSGYEQYF	TGTGCCACCAGCAGAGAAGGGGTATCGGGCTACGAGCAGTACTTC	.	.	TRBV15	TRBJ2-7
CASSVGQGAYLDGYTF	TGTGCCAGCAGCGTGGGACAGGGGGCCTACTTGGATGGCTACACCTTC	once	TRBD1	TRBV9	TRBJ1-2
CASSVAGNSYEQYF	TGTGCCAGCAGTGTAGCGGGGAACTCCTACGAGCAGTACTTC	.	TRBD2	TRBV7-8	TRBJ2-7
CASSLGRQRYNEQFF	TGTGCCAGCAGCTTGGGTAGACAGCGGTATAATGAGCAGTTCTTC	.	.	TRBV5-4	TRBJ2-1
CASSLGVGQNNSPLHF	TGTGCCAGCAGCTTAGGAGTAGGGCAGAATAATTCACCCCTCCACTTT	.	.	TRBV7-9	TRBJ1-6
CASSQEEGTGYEKLFF	TGTGCCAGCAGCCAAGAGGAAGGGACAGGGTATGAAAAACTGTTTTTT	.	TRBD1	TRBV4-2	TRBJ1-4
CASSPIDKRTDTQYF	TGTGCCAGCAGCCCCATAGACAAACGCACAGATACGCAGTATTTT	.	.	TRBV6-6	TRBJ2-3
CAWTITSREGYTF	TGTGCCTGGACGATTACGTCGCGTGAGGGCTACACCTTC	once	.	TRBV30	TRBJ1-2
CASRGRTWAESPLQETQYF	TGTGCCAGCAGGGGGCGGACTTGGGCGGAGTCCCCTCTCCAAGAGACCCAGTACTTC	once	.	TRBV2	TRBJ2-5
CASSLFQSTDTQYF	TGTGCCAGCAGTTTATTTCAGTCCACAGATACGCAGTATTTT	.	.	TRBV27	TRBJ2-3
CASRGRRRYTGELFF	TGTGCCAGCCGTGGAAGGAGAAGATACACCGGGGAGCTGTTTTTT	.	.	TRBV11-2	TRBJ2-2
CASSQERGNEQFF	TGTGCCAGCAGCCAAGAGAGAGGCAATGAGCAGTTCTTC	.	.	TRBV3-1/TRBV3-2	TRBJ2-1
CASSPRGGQPQHF	TGTGCCAGCAGTCCTAGGGGTGGTCAGCCCCAGCATTTT	.	.	TRBV27	TRBJ1-5
CAWSATGGNQPQHF	TGTGCCTGGAGTGCTACGGGGGGCAATCAGCCCCAGCATTTT	.	.	TRBV30	TRBJ1-5
CASSDGTMNTEAFF	TGCGCCAGCAGCGACGGGACTATGAACACTGAAGCTTTCTTT	large	.	TRBV4-1	TRBJ1-1
CASSATENTEAFF	TGTGCCAGCAGCGCGACCGAGAACACTGAAGCTTTCTTT	.	.	TRBV7-8	TRBJ1-1
CASSGWTGGNQPQHF	TGTGCCAGTAGTGGGTGGACAGGGGGCAATCAGCCCCAGCATTTT	once	TRBD1	TRBV19	TRBJ1-5
CSASGGAGLEQFF	TGCAGTGCTAGTGGCGGGGCGGGCTTGGAGCAGTTCTTC	.	.	TRBV20-1	TRBJ2-1
CASSLSGGGSLETQYF	TGTGCCAGCAGCTTATCTGGCGGGGGGAGTTTAGAGACCCAGTACTTC	.	TRBD2	TRBV7-2	TRBJ2-5
CATSESHRGRYEQYF	TGTGCCACCAGCGAATCTCACAGGGGGCGGTACGAGCAGTACTTC	.	TRBD1	TRBV24-1	TRBJ2-7
CASSARTDTTIYF	TGTGCCAGCAGCGCCCGGACAGACACCACCATATATTTT	.	.	TRBV9	TRBJ1-3
CASSQDTAVYGYTF	TGCGCCAGCAGCCAAGATACGGCGGTCTATGGCTACACCTTC	.	.	TRBV4-3	TRBJ1-2
CASSLSPLVNQPQHF	TGTGCCAGCAGCTTATCCCCTCTCGTCAATCAGCCCCAGCATTTT	once	.	TRBV7-2	TRBJ1-5
CASSKPGQETGQFF	TGTGCCAGCAGCAAGCCGGGACAGGAAACAGGGCAGTTCTTC	.	TRBD1	TRBV7-2	TRBJ2-1
CASSPGLRGYNEQFF	TGTGCCAGCAGCCCCGGACTGAGGGGCTACAATGAGCAGTTCTTC	.	.	TRBV5-8	TRBJ2-1
CASSHPSGGGTDTQYF	TGCGCCAGCAGCCATCCCAGCGGGGGCGGAACAGATACGCAGTATTTT	.	TRBD2	TRBV4-1	TRBJ2-3